What follows are 11 T cell receptor beta chains derived from one specimen sequenced in a study of PD-L1 blockade in urothelial cancer. Generated by immunoSEQ multiplex PCR, the TCRdb table keeps only in-frame clones and is missing some. The data contain under 40,000 clones, over 75% of them seen just once; the ten biggest clones take up approximately 3.4%. The source material was PBMCs, sampled around atezolizumab (anti-PD-L1) treatment. Source of these receptors: a man between 65 and 85 years old with urothelial cancer.

The chain is built from TRBV6-6 and TRBJ2-2, with D uncertain. Germline loops: CDR1 MNHNY, CDR2 SVGAGI (reference sequence). The V and J ends lost 2 bases and 2 bases respectively, with 3 bases between them. The CDR3 totals 13 residues. In DNA, the CDR3 is TGTGCCAGCAGTTACCTTAACACCGGGGAGCTGTTTTTT. It yields the protein CASSYLNTGELFF.

This clone was observed a handful of times. This rearrangement joins TRBV14 to TRBJ2-3, with a weak D call TRBD2 (6 bases). The germline V gene has CDR1 SGHDN and CDR2 FVKESK. This CDR3 is 14 amino acids long. V was trimmed by 4 bases and J by 2 bases, leaving 10 bases between them. CDR3 in DNA: TGTGCCAGCAGCCGCAGCGGGTTCACAGATACGCAGTATTTT. Amino acids: CASSRSGFTDTQYF.

The CDR3 sequence: CASSPQGTGEVDTQYF. The CDR3 DNA reads as TGTGCCAGCAGTCCCCAGGGGACAGGGGAAGTAGATACGCAGTATTTT. The gene calls are TRBV27 and TRBJ2-3; 10 nucleotides line up with TRBD1. The germline gives CDR1 MNHEY, CDR2 SMNVEV (reference sequence). Trimming took 5 bases from V and 5 from J; bases not matched to a gene: 10. There are 16 residues in the CDR3.

This chain connects TRBV19 to TRBJ2-2, with 8 bases identical to TRBD1. The V gene end was trimmed by 7 bases and the J gene end by 7 bases; junction bases not matched to a gene: 14. This CDR3 spans 16 amino acids. CDR1 is LNHDA and CDR2 is SQIVND in the germline V gene (reference sequence). The CDR3 loop reads CASTRQGTSGSGELFF. The CDR3 DNA is TGTGCCAGTACAAGACAGGGGACCTCAGGAAGCGGGGAGCTGTTTTTT.

The sample holds a few counts of this clone. The chain has TRBV19 and TRBJ2-7; D is undetermined. This CDR3 has 12 amino acids. CDR1 and CDR2 (germline): LNHDA, SQIVND (reference sequence). Deletions cut 10 bases from V and 0 bases from J, with 10 bases between. DNA for the CDR3: TGTGCCACCTGGAGCAGCTCCTACGAGCAGTACTTC. This gives the protein CATWSSSYEQYF.

J is TRBJ2-1 and V is TRBV5-8, with 7 bases that match TRBD1. This CDR3 comprises 15 residues. Germline V CDR1 and CDR2: SGHTS, YDEGEE. V lost 0 bases to trimming and J lost 8 bases; unmatched junction nucleotides: 8. The CDR3 sequence is CASSLAGQGVDEQFF. The DNA for the CDR3 is TGTGCCAGCAGCTTGGCCGGCCAGGGGGTCGATGAGCAGTTCTTC.

The genes are TRBV18 and TRBJ2-2; D gene unclear. CDR3 length: 15 amino acids. Germline assignment: CDR1 KGHSH and CDR2 LQKENI. The V and J ends lost 5 bases and 5 bases respectively, with 15 bases between them. The chain's CDR3 is CASSNHQASTGELFF. DNA of the CDR3: TGTGCCAGCTCAAATCATCAGGCTTCGACCGGGGAGCTGTTTTTT.

The V call is TRBV11-2, the J call TRBJ2-7; 9 nucleotides align to TRBD1. Trimming at V came to 0 bases and at J to 6 bases, leaving 3 bases not matched to a gene. Germline V lookup: CDR1 SGHAT, CDR2 FQNNGV. The CDR3 runs to 14 residues. The CDR3 nucleotides read TGTGCCAGCAGCTTAGAAACAGGGGGCGTCGAGCAGTACTTC. Amino acid sequence: CASSLETGGVEQYF.

This sequence joins TRBV9 and TRBJ2-1, with D possibly being TRBD1 (5 bases). Trimming pared 0 bases from V and 10 bases from J, leaving 5 bases between. Per the germline V gene, CDR1 is SGDLS and CDR2 is YYNGEE. The CDR3 contains 11 residues. The CDR3 reads CASSVEGEQFF. The CDR3 region has the DNA TGTGCCAGCAGCGTAGAGGGGGAGCAGTTCTTC.

In its sample, this clone was seen once. The J gene is TRBJ2-1, the V gene TRBV19, with a tentative D call TRBD2 (6 bases). Germline-derived CDR1 and CDR2 are LNHDA and SQIVND (reference sequence). CDR3 length: 11 amino acids. V was cut by 10 bases and J by 15 bases, with 19 bases left in between. CDR3 protein: CATSQGGTRFF. In DNA form, the CDR3 reads TGTGCCACATCGCAGGGCGGGACCCGGTTCTTC. Full variable domain (rest looked up from reference TRBV19 and TRBJ2-1): DGGITQSPKYLFRKEGQNVTLSCEQNLNHDAMYWYRQDPGQGLRLIYYSQIVNDFQKGDIAEGYSVSREKKESFPLTVTSAQKNPTAFYLCATSQGGTRFFGPGTRLTVL.

The gene calls are TRBV2 and TRBJ1-4; no firm D call. Germline CDR1 SNHLY, CDR2 FYNNEI. Trimming removed 6 bases at V and 1 base at J, with 9 bases between. CDR3 length equals 14 residues. This CDR3 is CASRRTETNEKLFF. CDR3 nucleotides: TGTGCCAGCAGAAGGACTGAAACTAATGAAAAACTGTTTTTT.